This T cell receptor (beta chain) is from a study of OX40 agonist ivuxolimab in advanced cancers. Study overall: Every 2 weeks, ivuxolimab was infused into the patients intravenously at between 0.01 and 10 mg/kg. Every patient in dose escalation had hepatocellular carcinoma, melanoma, renal cell or head and neck cancer. Overall study findings and caveats: Antigens targeted by the expanded peripheral T cells were not determined. Individuals who were partial responders at 0.1-3.0 mg/kg had clonal expansion that ranked among the lowest.

Remarks on this clone: Its cognate antigen is unknown.

Using immunoSEQ multiplex PCR, the repertoire was profiled, and TCRdb retains in-frame clones only, with some absent. The table records 70,000 to 75,000 clones, about 85% of them present only once. Germline V gene lookup returns CDR1 SEHNR and CDR2 FQNEAQ (reference sequence). V was cut by 5 bases and J by 6 bases, with 14 bases left in between. The CDR3 totals 13 residues. V gene TRBV7-9 combines with J gene TRBJ2-7, with D unclear. This clonotype was obtained from an adult with an advanced solid tumor such as melanoma, head and neck, liver or kidney cancer. The material was CD4+ or CD8+ T cells sorted from blood, obtained in a trial of the OX40 agonist ivuxolimab. Here the CDR3 reads CASSRMWGGEQYV. In DNA form, the CDR3 reads TGTGCCAGCAGCCGCATGTGGGGTGGCGAGCAGTACGTC.